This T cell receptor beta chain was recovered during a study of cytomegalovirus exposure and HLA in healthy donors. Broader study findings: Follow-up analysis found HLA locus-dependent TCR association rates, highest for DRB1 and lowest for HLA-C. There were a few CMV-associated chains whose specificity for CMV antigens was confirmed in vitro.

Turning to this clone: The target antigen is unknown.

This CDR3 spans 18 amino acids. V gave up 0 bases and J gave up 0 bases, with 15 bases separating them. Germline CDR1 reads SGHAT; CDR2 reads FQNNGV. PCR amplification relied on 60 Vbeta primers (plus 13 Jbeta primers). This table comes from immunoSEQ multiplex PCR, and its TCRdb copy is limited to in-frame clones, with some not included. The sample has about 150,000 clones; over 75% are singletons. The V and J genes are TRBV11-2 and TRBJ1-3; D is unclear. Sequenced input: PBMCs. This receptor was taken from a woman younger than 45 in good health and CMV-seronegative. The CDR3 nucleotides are TGTGCCAGCAGCTTAGAACAGTTGCAGGTACTCTCTGGAAACACCATATATTTT. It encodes CASSLEQLQVLSGNTIYF.